This is a list of T cell receptor beta chains from one sample in a study of T cell repertoires in cytomegalovirus infection. Antigens of these TCRs are unknown. TCRdb reprocessed the reads via MiXCR and lists one record per CDR3 protein. The sample yields approximately 34,000 distinct CDR3 sequences, 52% seen once. Sequenced here: CD8+ T cells from cultured PBMCs, sampled from culture after CMV antigen stimulation. The source of these receptors is a human donor in good health (CMV status not recorded). Some clones in this sample may be carry-over from other donors' samples. The conserved cysteine and the conserved F or W are not part of the CDR3 here.

ASSRGAPWGGELF	TRBV12-3/TRBV12-4	TRBJ2-2
SAPAASGADTQY	TRBV20-1	TRBJ2-3
ASSSRDRDILDGYT	TRBV7-6	TRBJ1-2
ASSLATGNEQF	TRBV7-6	TRBJ2-1
ASSPRGDSNQPQH	TRBV7-9	TRBJ1-5
ASRAGTNYEQY	TRBV7-9	TRBJ2-7
GSSDSTSGGKLVSYEQY	TRBV2	TRBJ2-7
ASSPQLGGELF	TRBV11-2	TRBJ2-2
ASSSSVSSDTQY	TRBV13	TRBJ2-3
ASSPGLVDNEQF	TRBV7-3	TRBJ2-1
ASSSGQGQETQY	TRBV7-2	TRBJ2-5
ASSESRQGTDTQY	TRBV6-1	TRBJ2-3
ATRRGVGTEAF	TRBV27	TRBJ1-1
ASSPMGTRNQPQH	TRBV7-8	TRBJ1-5
ASSLLGRSTYNEQL	TRBV7-6	TRBJ2-1
ASSLVGRVGEQF	TRBV7-2	TRBJ2-1
ASSPNVGASYNEQF	TRBV7-4	TRBJ2-1
AFRDSTYEQY	TRBV10-3	TRBJ2-7
ASSLVRGFTDTQY	TRBV11-2	TRBJ2-3
ASSTRLDSKRSSYEQY	TRBV19	TRBJ2-7
ASSVRDRGFDSSYEQY	TRBV7-8	TRBJ2-7
ASSQDGGGAGGTYEQY	TRBV4-2	TRBJ2-7
ASTESQGAFYNEQF	TRBV11-2	TRBJ2-1
ASSSGSYEQY	TRBV19	TRBJ2-7
ASSGGQESYEQY	TRBV5-6	TRBJ2-7
ASSETGGPTETQY	TRBV6-4	TRBJ2-5
ASSSPRASGRAYEQY	TRBV7-2	TRBJ2-7
ASSSPDRVVGYT	TRBV12-3/TRBV12-4	TRBJ1-2
SARVKTAHSYEQY	TRBV20-1	TRBJ2-7
ASSLAGAGGYNEQF	TRBV7-2	TRBJ2-1
ASSHTDGGTEAF	TRBV7-3	TRBJ1-1
ASSPTLAGGPETQY	TRBV27	TRBJ2-5
ASSPSTEQY	TRBV7-4	TRBJ2-7
ASSLAGGRAYNEQF	TRBV7-8	TRBJ2-1
ASSLNRAYTGELF	TRBV6-1	TRBJ2-2
ASSYSKLAGDGYT	TRBV6-8	TRBJ1-2
ASSKNWETQY	TRBV6-5	TRBJ2-5
ASSLEGQNNQPQH	TRBV7-2	TRBJ1-5
ASKTGGDEQY	TRBV7-9	TRBJ2-7
ASSGRGNTIY	TRBV9	TRBJ1-3
ASSLSGRNEQF	TRBV11-1	TRBJ2-1
AISAQRPYNEQF	TRBV10-3	TRBJ2-1
ASSSWGQGVTETQY	TRBV7-2	TRBJ2-5
ASSFRDRLYSNQPQH	TRBV7-2	TRBJ1-5
ASSLSRERGPRYEQY	TRBV7-3	TRBJ2-7
ASSPFDRGPSSGNTIY	TRBV7-6	TRBJ1-3
ASRLTSNTGELF	TRBV7-9	TRBJ2-2
ASSLWGGNTEAF	TRBV7-3	TRBJ1-1
ASSLGETYEQY	TRBV27	TRBJ2-7
AWYTLAGRQF	TRBV30	TRBJ2-1
ASSQDTGAGANVLT	TRBV4-2	TRBJ2-6
ASSLEGGHEQF	TRBV7-3	TRBJ2-1
ASRDRGMDTEAF	TRBV19	TRBJ1-1
ATSGQQGDYGYT	TRBV15	TRBJ1-2
ASSQDMETLYNEQF	TRBV4-2	TRBJ2-1